The rows below give T cell receptor beta chains drawn from one sample of a study of early stage breast cancer tumors. The table came from immunoSEQ multiplex PCR; TCRdb's copy has only in-frame clones and leaves some out. The sample holds about 20,000 clones, 76% seen once. The sequenced sample was blood. The receptor set was obtained from a person between 60 and 69 years old with breast cancer. Each CDR3 is given with its conserved first and last residue. D genes are given only for firm matches. Size is omitted from some rows. Given values are once, few, many or a class for expanded clones.

v_call	clone_size	j_call	d_call	cdr3_nt	cdr3_aa
TRBV7-3	NA	TRBJ2-1	NA	TGTGCCAGCAGCCCTGGGGTCAACAATGAGCAGTTCTTC	CASSPGVNNEQFF
TRBV5-1	NA	TRBJ2-1	TRBD2	TGCGCCAGCAGTTATCGACTAGCGGGGGGAAAGAATGAGCAGTTCTTC	CASSYRLAGGKNEQFF
TRBV5-4	once	TRBJ1-6	NA	TGTGCCAGCAGCTTAGCCGGGACACGGGATTCACCCCTCCACTTT	CASSLAGTRDSPLHF
TRBV7-3	few	TRBJ2-7	NA	TGTGCCAGCAGCTTAAAGGGCGGGCCCTACGAGCAGTACTTC	CASSLKGGPYEQYF
TRBV30	NA	TRBJ2-2	NA	TGTGCCTGGAGTGAACTAGCAGGCACCGGGGAGCTGTTTTTT	CAWSELAGTGELFF
TRBV2	few	TRBJ1-6	NA	TGTGCCAGCAGTGACGGGGGGCTAAATTCACCCCTCCACTTT	CASSDGGLNSPLHF
TRBV11-2	NA	TRBJ2-6	NA	TGTGCCAGCAGCCCGGTGGTCTCTGGGGCCAACGTCCTGACTTTC	CASSPVVSGANVLTF
TRBV18	few	TRBJ1-1	TRBD1	TGTGCCAGCTCACCACTAGGACAGGGAGCAGGTTCTGAAGCTTTCTTT	CASSPLGQGAGSEAFF
TRBV7-3	NA	TRBJ2-7	TRBD1	TGTGCCAGCAGCTACGACAGGGGCGAGCAGTACTTC	CASSYDRGEQYF
TRBV6-5	NA	TRBJ1-2	NA	TGTGCCAGCAGGGACCGGGCAGGGCAGTATGGCTACACCTTC	CASRDRAGQYGYTF
TRBV5-1	NA	TRBJ2-7	NA	TGCGCCAGCAGAGAACAGGGTGTGAAGCAGTACTTC	CASREQGVKQYF
TRBV9	NA	TRBJ1-5	NA	TGTGCCAGCAGTGCCCTCAGGAGCGGGCAGCCCCAGCATTTT	CASSALRSGQPQHF
TRBV2	NA	TRBJ2-5	TRBD2	TGTGCCAGCAGGGCGGGACTAACGACAGAGACCCAGTACTTC	CASRAGLTTETQYF
TRBV5-1	NA	TRBJ1-2	TRBD1	TGCGCCAGCAGCTTGACAACAGGGGGCGGGGGCTACACCTTC	CASSLTTGGGGYTF
TRBV18	NA	TRBJ2-1	TRBD1	TGTGCCAGCTCACCTCCGGGACAGGGGACTTACAATGAGCAGTTCTTC	CASSPPGQGTYNEQFF
TRBV2	NA	TRBJ1-1	NA	TGTGCCAGCAGTGTTTCAGGGGCGGACACTGAAGCTTTCTTT	CASSVSGADTEAFF